The 28 T cell receptor beta chains given below trace back to one sample, sequenced in a study of T cell responses to AZD1222 COVID-19 vaccine. Assay used: immunoSEQ multiplex PCR; TCRdb lists only in-frame clones, some missing. The table has 90,000 or so clones, approximately 91% seen once. Sequenced here: peripheral blood, sampled 28 days after the second AZD1222 dose. The origin of the receptors is an adult who received the AZD1222 COVID-19 vaccine.

This chain joins TRBV4-1 and TRBJ1-5; tentatively, D is TRBD1 (6 bases). The CDR3 loop spans 16 amino acids. With 3 bases removed from V and 4 bases from J, the gap between germline ends came to 16 bases. Germline-derived CDR1 and CDR2 are MGHRA and YSYEKL. The CDR3 here is CASSQSPRGQNQPQHF. The CDR3 nucleotides are TGCGCCAGCAGCCAGTCCCCCCGGGGGCAAAATCAGCCCCAGCATTTT.

This clone was seen at least ten times. The chain combines TRBV19 with TRBJ1-1; D unresolved. CDR3 length: 15 amino acids. V was clipped by 1 base and J by 1 base, with 10 bases between them. Germline loops: CDR1 LNHDA, CDR2 SQIVND (reference sequence). The chain's CDR3 is CASSIVQGRNTEAFF. In DNA, the CDR3 is TGTGCCAGTAGTATAGTGCAAGGCCGGAACACTGAAGCTTTCTTT. Filled out from reference TRBV19 and TRBJ1-1, the complete variable domain reads DGGITQSPKYLFRKEGQNVTLSCEQNLNHDAMYWYRQDPGQGLRLIYYSQIVNDFQKGDIAEGYSVSREKKESFPLTVTSAQKNPTAFYLCASSIVQGRNTEAFFGQGTRLTVV.

This clone has just a few counts. The CDR3 loop is CASSLLAGGPNEQFF. CDR3 sequence (DNA): TGCGCCAGCAGCTTACTAGCGGGGGGGCCCAATGAGCAGTTCTTC. The rearrangement links TRBV4-1 to TRBJ2-1; 13 bases agree with TRBD2. Per the germline V gene, CDR1 is MGHRA and CDR2 is YSYEKL. The V segment lost 5 bases and the J segment 6 bases; nucleotides outside the gene matches: 4. The CDR3 is made up of 15 amino acids.

This sequence joins TRBV29-1 and TRBJ1-2; a weak D match, TRBD1 (5 bases). Germline V gene sequence: CDR1 SQVTM, CDR2 ANQGSEA. This CDR3 spans 13 amino acids. V was clipped by 7 bases and J by 0 bases, with 12 bases between them. CDR3 in amino acids: CSATGEPNYGYTF. CDR3 DNA sequence: TGCAGCGCCACAGGAGAGCCTAACTATGGCTACACCTTC.

The chain has TRBV6-2 or TRBV6-3 and TRBJ1-5; D is possibly TRBD1 (5 bases). The CDR3 runs to 15 residues. V gave up 0 bases and J gave up 3 bases, with 9 bases separating them. CDR1 and CDR2 from the germline V gene are MNHEY and SVGEGT. The chain's CDR3 is CASSYSAGHNQPQHF. CDR3 in DNA: TGTGCCAGCAGTTACTCTGCCGGACACAATCAGCCCCAGCATTTT.

The chain links TRBV11-3 to TRBJ2-7, with D tentatively TRBD2 (5 bases). The V and J ends lost 2 bases and 4 bases respectively, with 15 bases between them. This CDR3 comprises 15 residues. Germline V gives CDR1 SGHNT, CDR2 YENEEA. CDR3 residues: CASSLSGAQRYEQYF. The CDR3 nucleotides are TGTGCCAGCAGCTTAAGCGGAGCACAGCGGTACGAGCAGTACTTC.

This clone was recorded only once. The rearrangement links TRBV9 to TRBJ1-3; D is ambiguous. The CDR3 is 16 amino acids. The germline gives CDR1 SGDLS, CDR2 YYNGEE. The V end was cut by 7 bases, the J end by 0 bases, with 17 bases between. The CDR3 loop is CASRGPGRSSGNTIYF. The CDR3 DNA sequence: TGTGCCAGCCGCGGCCCGGGCCGCAGCTCTGGAAACACCATATATTTT.

J is TRBJ1-5 and V is TRBV7-8; D not certain. The germline V gene has CDR1 SGHVS and CDR2 FQNEAQ. With 3 bases removed from V and 2 bases from J, the gap between germline ends came to 11 bases. The CDR3 loop spans 15 amino acids. CDR3 sequence reads: CASSFREDGNQPQHF. The CDR3 bases are TGTGCCAGCAGCTTTAGGGAGGATGGCAATCAGCCCCAGCATTTT. Together with reference TRBV7-8 and TRBJ1-5, the CDR3 gives the full variable domain: GAGVSQSPRYKVAKRGQDVALRCDPISGHVSLFWYQQALGQGPEFLTYFQNEAQLDKSGLPSDRFFAERPEGSVSTLKIQRTQQEDSAVYLCASSFREDGNQPQHFGDGTRLSIL.

This rearrangement joins TRBV5-1 to TRBJ1-5; D perhaps matches TRBD1 (5 bases). V was clipped by 2 bases and J by 2 bases, with 14 bases between them. The CDR3 consists of 16 residues. Germline V gene data show CDR1 as SGHRS and CDR2 as YFSETQ. CDR3 DNA sequence: TGCGCCAGCAGCTTACTCGGGGGTGACGGCAATCAGCCCCAGCATTTT. Its protein is CASSLLGGDGNQPQHF. Complete variable domain (other parts from reference TRBV5-1 and TRBJ1-5): KAGVTQTPRYLIKTRGQQVTLSCSPISGHRSVSWYQQTPGQGLQFLFEYFSETQRNKGNFPGRFSGRQFSNSRSEMNVSTLELGDSALYLCASSLLGGDGNQPQHFGDGTRLSIL.

This clone was recorded once. This chain joins TRBV28 and TRBJ1-6; a possible D gene is TRBD1 (5 bases). V was clipped by 4 bases and J by 6 bases, with 10 bases between them. Germline V gives CDR1 MDHEN, CDR2 SYDVKM. This CDR3 has 14 amino acids. The CDR3 DNA follows: TGTGCCAGCAGTTGGGGCAGGCTTAATTCACCCCTCCACTTT. Translated, it gives CASSWGRLNSPLHF.

The V call is TRBV27, the J call TRBJ1-6; no clear D gene. Trimming removed 4 bases at V and 8 bases at J, with 6 bases between. The CDR3 extends over 12 amino acids. The germline V gene encodes CDR1 MNHEY and CDR2 SMNVEV (reference sequence). Written as DNA, the CDR3 is TGTGCCAGCAGTTATGGGGATTCACCCCTCCACTTT. Translated, it gives CASSYGDSPLHF.

This clone was counted a single time. The chain joins TRBV11-2 to TRBJ1-2; D gene uncertain. V lost 2 bases, J lost 4 bases, and 11 bases lay in between. From germline, CDR1 is SGHAT and CDR2 FQNNGV. CDR3 length equals 14 residues. The CDR3 spells CASSLPPGAYGYTF. In nucleotides, the CDR3 is TGTGCCAGCAGCTTACCGCCAGGAGCCTATGGCTACACCTTC.

The J gene is TRBJ1-5, the V gene TRBV5-1; 7 nucleotides align to TRBD1. The junction had 4 bases not matched to a gene; V was cut back by 0 bases and J by 7 bases. This CDR3 is 14 amino acids long. Germline values: CDR1 SGHRS, CDR2 YFSETQ. The CDR3 coding sequence is TGCGCCAGCAGCTTGGCCGTAGGGGGCCAGCCCCAGCATTTT. Its protein is CASSLAVGGQPQHF.

The chain couples TRBV28 to TRBJ1-5; a possible D gene is TRBD1 (6 bases). CDR3 size: 14 residues. CDR1 MDHEN and CDR2 SYDVKM come from the germline V gene. The V and J ends lost 7 bases and 5 bases respectively, with 15 bases between them. The CDR3 spells CASTVGTTYQPQHF. The CDR3 coding sequence is TGTGCCAGCACAGTGGGGACAACCTATCAGCCCCAGCATTTT.

The chain employs TRBV3-1 (or the pseudogene TRBV3-2) and TRBJ2-1, with D maybe TRBD2 (6 bases). The CDR3 loop spans 11 amino acids. Germline lookup yields CDR1 LGHDT and CDR2 YNNKEL (reference sequence). Trimming stripped 4 bases from V and 14 bases from J, with 12 bases between. CDR3 protein: CASSRGGVKFF. Here the CDR3 DNA reads TGTGCCAGCAGCCGTGGCGGGGTCAAGTTCTTC.

In DNA, the CDR3 is TGCGCCAGCAGCCGGATGGGACAGGCACAAGAGACCCAGTACTTC. As protein: CASSRMGQAQETQYF. The chain uses TRBV5-1 and TRBJ2-5; 8 bases line up with TRBD1. Germline-derived CDR1 and CDR2 are SGHRS and YFSETQ. CDR3 length equals 15 residues. J was trimmed by 2 bases and V by 4 bases; bases with no gene match: 7.

The CDR3 sequence: CATSRDLGVVETQYF. CDR3 DNA sequence: TGTGCCACCAGCAGAGATTTAGGGGTAGTGGAGACCCAGTACTTC. The chain has TRBV15 and TRBJ2-5; a possible D gene is TRBD1 (5 bases). The germline V and J ends were trimmed by 0 bases and 5 bases, with 13 bases remaining between them. From germline, CDR1 is LNHNV and CDR2 YYDKDF (reference sequence). The CDR3 spans 15 residues.

This sequence joins TRBV5-6 and TRBJ1-1; maybe TRBD1 (5 bases). V lost 3 bases, J lost 0 bases, and 18 bases lay in between. The germline V gene has CDR1 SGHDT and CDR2 YYEEEE. This CDR3 has 17 amino acids. DNA of the CDR3: TGTGCCAGCAGCTCTCCGCAGGGCCAAGACCTGAACACTGAAGCTTTCTTT. Translation: CASSSPQGQDLNTEAFF.

The rearrangement links TRBV7-3 to TRBJ2-2; 10 bases fit TRBD2. CDR1 and CDR2 from the germline V gene are SGHTA and FQGTGA. The CDR3 is made up of 18 amino acids. V shed 5 bases, J shed 0 bases, and the junction held 9 bases outside the gene matches. Here the CDR3 reads CASSKNLLAGPNTGELFF. In DNA, the CDR3 is TGTGCCAGCAGCAAAAACCTACTAGCGGGGCCGAACACCGGGGAGCTGTTTTTT.

Here the CDR3 DNA reads TGTGCCTGGAGAGGGAAGATGAACACTGAAGCTTTCTTT. Protein sequence: CAWRGKMNTEAFF. The V and J genes are TRBV30 and TRBJ1-1; no clear D. Trimming removed 3 bases from V and 0 bases from J, with 8 bases in between. Germline CDR1 reads GTSNPN; CDR2 reads SVGIG (reference sequence). This CDR3 is 13 amino acids long.

The chain combines TRBV19 with TRBJ1-5, with D perhaps TRBD1 (5 bases). This CDR3 comprises 13 residues. Trimming pared 7 bases from V and 4 bases from J, leaving 11 bases between. Per the germline V gene, CDR1 is LNHDA and CDR2 is SQIVND (reference sequence). This CDR3 reads CASTDIGNQPQHF. As DNA, the CDR3 is TGTGCCAGTACGGACATCGGGAATCAGCCCCAGCATTTT.

This clone was counted a single time. The rearrangement uses TRBV24-1 and TRBJ1-2; perhaps TRBD1 as D (5 bases). The CDR3 runs to 15 residues. V dropped 6 bases and J dropped 4 bases, with 17 bases sitting between them. CDR1 is KGHDR and CDR2 is SFDVKD in the germline V gene. The CDR3 bases are TGTGCCACCAGTTCCGGGGACGCCAACCTCTATGGCTACACCTTC. As protein: CATSSGDANLYGYTF.

The chain is built from TRBV7-2 and TRBJ1-5; no reliable D call. This CDR3 spans 15 amino acids. V was shortened by 2 bases and J by 6 bases, with 14 bases between the two germline ends. Germline V gives CDR1 SGHTA, CDR2 FQGNSA. CDR3 amino acids: CASSLKVGGLQPQHF. The CDR3 coding sequence is TGTGCCAGCAGCTTAAAGGTGGGTGGTCTTCAGCCCCAGCATTTT. Complete variable domain (other parts from reference TRBV7-2 and TRBJ1-5): GAGVSQSPSNKVTEKGKDVELRCDPISGHTALYWYRQSLGQGLEFLIYFQGNSAPDKSGLPSDRFSAERTGGSVSTLTIQRTQQEDSAVYLCASSLKVGGLQPQHFGDGTRLSIL.

V gene TRBV18 combines with J gene TRBJ1-2; D is unclear. Germline lookup yields CDR1 KGHSH and CDR2 LQKENI. V was pared by 2 bases and J by 0 bases, with 10 bases between. The CDR3 is 15 amino acids. CDR3 DNA: TGTGCCAGCTCACCAGAGACCGGGTCTAACTATGGCTACACCTTC. Protein sequence: CASSPETGSNYGYTF.

The chain couples TRBV10-3 to TRBJ2-7, with D possibly being TRBD2 (5 bases). V lost 6 bases to trimming and J lost 2 bases, with 20 bases between them. The CDR3 has 16 residues. The germline CDR1 and CDR2 sequences are ENHRY and SYGVKD. The CDR3 protein is CAISPEGRSETYEQYF. In nucleotides, the CDR3 is TGTGCCATCAGCCCAGAGGGCAGGTCGGAAACCTACGAGCAGTACTTC.

The chain employs TRBV5-4 and TRBJ1-2, with 7 bases fitting TRBD1. The V gene end was trimmed by 1 base and the J gene end by 10 bases; junction bases not matched to a gene: 4. Germline lookup yields CDR1 SGHNT and CDR2 YYREEE (reference sequence). This CDR3 region has 12 residues. The CDR3 protein is CASSLRQGDYTF. The CDR3 DNA reads TGTGCCAGCAGCTTGCGACAGGGTGACTACACCTTC.

The V gene is TRBV2, the J gene TRBJ1-1; possibly TRBD1 for D (5 bases). V was trimmed by 0 bases and J by 10 bases, leaving 15 bases between them. The CDR3 length is 14 residues. Germline CDR1 reads SNHLY; CDR2 reads FYNNEI. The CDR3 DNA reads TGTGCCAGCAGTGAAGCCGGGGCTGCCGGGCTAGCTTTCTTT. Its translation: CASSEAGAAGLAFF.

The chain carries TRBV7-6 and TRBJ2-2, with TRBD1 matching over 7 bases. Germline V gene data show CDR1 as SGHVS and CDR2 as FNYEAQ. This CDR3 is 15 amino acids long. The V and J ends lost 5 bases and 1 base, in that order; junction bases with no gene match: 4. The CDR3 region is CASSGRQGNTGELFF. The CDR3 DNA reads as TGTGCCAGCAGCGGACGACAGGGGAACACCGGGGAGCTGTTTTTT.